This T cell receptor (beta chain) was recovered during a study of glioma-infiltrating T cells. General observations from the study: Tissue and blood shared very few CDR3 sequences.

V lost 6 bases, J lost 7 bases, and 15 bases stayed unmatched. Germline V gene data show CDR1 as MNHEY and CDR2 as SVGEGT. This CDR3 region has 17 residues. TCR alpha and beta CDR3 regions were amplified from RNA using iRepertoire nested multiplex PCR. TCRdb processed the multiplex PCR reads anew with MiXCR; each CDR3 protein has one entry. The sample gives 300,000 to 450,000 distinct CDR3 sequences, 35% to 45% of which show up once; 9.5% to 15% is in the top ten. A remark on this clonotype: Its antigen is still unknown.

Sequencing was done on a sample of glioma tissue, nonneoplastic brain tissue, or PBMCs (not recorded which). The chain has TRBV6-2 or TRBV6-3 and TRBJ2-4, with 10 bases fitting TRBD2. This clonotype originated in a human donor with low-grade glioma or glioblastoma, undergoing nonglioma brain surgery, or in good health (not recorded which). The CDR3 sequence: CASSFRPSGSFTNIQYF. CDR3 DNA sequence: TGTGCCAGCAGCTTTCGTCCTAGCGGGAGCTTTACGAACATTCAGTACTTC.